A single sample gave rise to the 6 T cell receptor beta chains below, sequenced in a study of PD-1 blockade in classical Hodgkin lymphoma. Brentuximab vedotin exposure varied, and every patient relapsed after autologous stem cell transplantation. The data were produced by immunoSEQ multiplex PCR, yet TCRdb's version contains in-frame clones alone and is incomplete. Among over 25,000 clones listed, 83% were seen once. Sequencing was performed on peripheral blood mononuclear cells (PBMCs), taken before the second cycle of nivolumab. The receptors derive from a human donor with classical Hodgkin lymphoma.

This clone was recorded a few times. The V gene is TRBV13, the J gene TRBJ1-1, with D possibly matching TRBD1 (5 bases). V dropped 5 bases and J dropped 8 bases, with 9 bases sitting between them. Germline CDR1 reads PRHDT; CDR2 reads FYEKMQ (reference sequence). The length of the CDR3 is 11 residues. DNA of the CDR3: TGTGCCAGCAGCGGGGCGCCCGAAGCTTTCTTT. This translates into CASSGAPEAFF.

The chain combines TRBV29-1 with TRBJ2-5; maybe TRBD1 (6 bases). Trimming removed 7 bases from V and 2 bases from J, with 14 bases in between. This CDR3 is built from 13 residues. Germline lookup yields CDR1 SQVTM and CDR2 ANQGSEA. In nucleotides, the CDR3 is TGCAGCGGAACAGGGTTGCCGCAAGAGACCCAGTACTTC. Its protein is CSGTGLPQETQYF.

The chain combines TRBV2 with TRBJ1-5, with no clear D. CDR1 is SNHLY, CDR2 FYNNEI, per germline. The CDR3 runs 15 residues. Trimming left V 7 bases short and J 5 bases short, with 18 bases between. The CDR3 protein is CASTNDQPRYQPQHF. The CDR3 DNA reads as TGTGCCAGCACGAACGACCAGCCAAGGTATCAGCCCCAGCATTTT.

The CDR3 reads CASSGEQGTGYTF. DNA of the CDR3: TGTGCCAGCAGTGGTGAACAGGGAACGGGCTACACCTTC. The chain links TRBV6-1 to TRBJ1-2; the D gene is possibly TRBD1 (6 bases). The germline CDR1 and CDR2 sequences are MNHNS and SASEGT. This CDR3 comprises 13 residues. V was pared by 4 bases and J by 8 bases, with 14 bases between.

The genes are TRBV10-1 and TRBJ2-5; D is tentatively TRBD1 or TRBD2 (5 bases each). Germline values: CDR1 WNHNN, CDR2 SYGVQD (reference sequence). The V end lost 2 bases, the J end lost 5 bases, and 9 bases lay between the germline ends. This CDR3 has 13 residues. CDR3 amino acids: CASSEEGKETQYF. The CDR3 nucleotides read TGCGCCAGCAGTGAGGAGGGGAAGGAGACCCAGTACTTC.

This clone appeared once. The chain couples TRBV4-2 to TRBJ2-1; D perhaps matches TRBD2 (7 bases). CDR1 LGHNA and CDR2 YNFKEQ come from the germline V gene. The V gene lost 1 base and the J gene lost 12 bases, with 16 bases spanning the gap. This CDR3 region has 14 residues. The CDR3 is CASSQVGRDIGQFF. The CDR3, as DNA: TGTGCCAGCAGCCAAGTAGGGAGGGACATTGGGCAGTTCTTC.